Presented here are 22 T cell receptor beta chains from one specimen sequenced in a study of blood T cell repertoires in COVID-19. Clones were read by immunoSEQ multiplex PCR, and TCRdb kept only the in-frame ones, dropping some. The table includes 250,000 or so clones, about nine tenths detected once. The sequenced material came from peripheral blood. The receptors shown here come from a woman aged 30 to 39 with active or convalescent COVID-19.

The gene calls are TRBV5-1 and TRBJ1-6; D is perhaps TRBD1 (6 bases). V was shortened by 2 bases and J by 8 bases, with 8 bases between the two germline ends. Germline CDR1 reads SGHRS; CDR2 reads YFSETQ. The CDR3 spans 13 residues. CDR3 sequence reads: CASSFSGDSPLHF. The CDR3 bases are TGCGCCAGCAGCTTCTCAGGGGATTCACCCCTCCACTTT. Full variable domain (rest looked up from reference TRBV5-1 and TRBJ1-6): KAGVTQTPRYLIKTRGQQVTLSCSPISGHRSVSWYQQTPGQGLQFLFEYFSETQRNKGNFPGRFSGRQFSNSRSEMNVSTLELGDSALYLCASSFSGDSPLHFGNGTRLTVT.

This clone was found once. The V call is TRBV10-3, the J call TRBJ2-5; D might be TRBD1 (5 bases). V was shortened by 3 bases and J by 2 bases, with 10 bases between the two germline ends. Germline CDR1 reads ENHRY; CDR2 reads SYGVKD. The CDR3 consists of 14 residues. The CDR3 bases are TGTGCCATCAGTGACAGGGTTTTGCAAGAGACCCAGTACTTC. Protein product: CAISDRVLQETQYF.

In its sample, this clone was seen once. The J gene is TRBJ1-2, the V gene TRBV28, with no clear D. Germline lookup yields CDR1 MDHEN and CDR2 SYDVKM. The ends were cut back, 1 base at V and 9 bases at J, with 6 bases in the middle. This CDR3 is 11 amino acids long. CDR3 sequence: CASSLYGSYTF. The DNA for the CDR3 is TGTGCCAGCAGTTTATATGGCAGCTACACCTTC.

The genes are TRBV7-3 and TRBJ2-1; TRBD2 agrees at 12 bases. Trimming took 0 bases from V and 0 from J; bases not matched to a gene: 9. The CDR3 has 20 residues. Germline V gene data show CDR1 as SGHTA and CDR2 as FQGTGA. The CDR3 DNA reads as TGTGCCAGCAGCTTAACGTTAATCCTAGCGGGGGGGAGCTCCTACAATGAGCAGTTCTTC. It codes for CASSLTLILAGGSSYNEQFF.

This sequence joins TRBV20-1 and TRBJ1-1; 8 bases are shared with TRBD1. The CDR3 length is 11 residues. V shed 4 bases and J 6 bases; nucleotides not matched to a gene: 1. The germline V gene has CDR1 DFQATT and CDR2 SNEGSKA (reference sequence). CDR3 sequence (DNA): TGCAGTGCTACGGACAGGGCTGAAGCTTTCTTT. Translated: CSATDRAEAFF.

The chain has TRBV5-1 and TRBJ2-7, with 11 bases identical to TRBD1. CDR1 is SGHRS, CDR2 YFSETQ, per germline. Trimming removed 9 bases from V and 0 bases from J; junction bases left unmatched: 8. The CDR3 extends over 15 amino acids. The CDR3 bases are TGCGCCACCAAGACCGGGACAGGGGGCTCCTACGAGCAGTACTTC. Protein sequence: CATKTGTGGSYEQYF.

This chain uses TRBV5-1 with TRBJ1-1; 8 bases agree with TRBD1. CDR3 size: 15 residues. Unmatched junction bases numbered 9, after V lost 7 bases and J lost 1 base. Germline CDR1 reads SGHRS; CDR2 reads YFSETQ. DNA for the CDR3: TGCGCCAGCGCACGGACAGGGCAGGGGAACACTGAAGCTTTCTTT. This codes for CASARTGQGNTEAFF.

This chain joins TRBV18 and TRBJ1-2; D gene ambiguous. With 4 bases removed from V and 2 bases from J, the gap between germline ends came to 14 bases. In germline, CDR1 is KGHSH, CDR2 LQKENI. This CDR3 contains 15 residues. The CDR3 reads CASSQQPGGNYGYTF. Written as DNA, the CDR3 is TGTGCCAGCTCACAACAGCCCGGCGGGAACTATGGCTACACCTTC.

This rearrangement joins TRBV6-2 or TRBV6-3 to TRBJ2-3; 13 positions agree with TRBD2. The CDR3 contains 16 residues. Germline trimming cut 2 bases from V and 7 bases from J; bases unmatched to any gene: 6. Per germline, CDR1 MNHEY and CDR2 SVGEGT. CDR3 in amino acids: CASSYRTSGGPNTQYF. In DNA form, the CDR3 reads TGTGCCAGCAGTTACCGGACTAGCGGGGGCCCCAATACGCAGTATTTT.

The J gene is TRBJ2-3, the V gene TRBV5-1; TRBD1 agrees at 7 bases. Trimming cost V 4 bases and J 2 bases; bases outside gene matches: 4. Germline CDR1 and CDR2: SGHRS and YFSETQ. The CDR3 consists of 14 residues. This chain's CDR3 is CASSRGTDTDTQYF. The DNA for the CDR3 is TGCGCCAGCAGCAGAGGGACAGACACAGATACGCAGTATTTT.

The CDR3 reads CASSKVGGTQYF. The DNA of the CDR3 is TGTGCCAGCAGCAAAGTGGGAGGGACCCAGTACTTC. This chain uses TRBV21-1 with TRBJ2-5; the table's D call of TRBD2 was not tested on the DNA. TRBV21-1 is noted as a pseudogene. The CDR3 has 12 residues.

The chain is built from TRBV6-5 and TRBJ1-2; TRBD1 might be the D (5 bases). The CDR3 is 14 residues long. V was shortened by 10 bases and J by 1 base, with 16 bases between the two germline ends. Germline V gene sequence: CDR1 MNHEY, CDR2 SVGAGI. The chain's CDR3 is CATYRQGSNYGYTF. The CDR3 DNA reads TGTGCCACCTACCGGCAGGGTAGTAACTATGGCTACACCTTC.

The chain recombines TRBV10-3 with TRBJ2-1; D perhaps matches TRBD1 (6 bases). V was cut by 3 bases and J by 5 bases, with 14 bases left in between. Germline V gives CDR1 ENHRY, CDR2 SYGVKD. The CDR3 runs to 15 residues. In nucleotides, the CDR3 is TGTGCCATCAGTGAAGGGGGACGGACGCACAATGAGCAGTTCTTC. This translates into CAISEGGRTHNEQFF.

The gene calls are TRBV6-2 or TRBV6-3 and TRBJ2-7, with TRBD2 as a possible D gene (5 bases). The ends were cut back, 4 bases at V and 4 bases at J, with 20 bases in the middle. The CDR3 has 16 residues. Germline values: CDR1 MNHEY, CDR2 SVGEGT. The CDR3: CASSLRIGIGVYEQYF. The DNA of the CDR3 is TGTGCCAGCAGTTTGCGAATAGGAATCGGGGTGTACGAGCAGTACTTC.

J is TRBJ1-6 and V is TRBV19; possible D gene TRBD1, 6 bases. Trimming stripped 5 bases from V and 8 bases from J, with 13 bases between. This CDR3 is built from 14 residues. In germline, CDR1 is LNHDA, CDR2 SQIVND (reference sequence). This CDR3 reads CASSPRTAYSPLHF. As DNA, the CDR3 is TGTGCCAGTAGTCCGCGGACAGCTTATTCACCCCTCCACTTT. The full variable domain, rest sourced from reference TRBV19 and TRBJ1-6, is DGGITQSPKYLFRKEGQNVTLSCEQNLNHDAMYWYRQDPGQGLRLIYYSQIVNDFQKGDIAEGYSVSREKKESFPLTVTSAQKNPTAFYLCASSPRTAYSPLHFGNGTRLTVT.

This clone was observed a handful of times. The rearrangement joins TRBV3-1 (or the pseudogene TRBV3-2) to TRBJ2-3; D unclear. With 0 bases removed from V and 3 bases from J, the gap between germline ends came to 10 bases. CDR1 and CDR2 (germline): LGHDT, YNNKEL (reference sequence). The CDR3 is 15 amino acids. DNA of the CDR3: TGTGCCAGCAGCCAAGATGGTACGAGGACAGATACGCAGTATTTT. Translating gives CASSQDGTRTDTQYF.

For the CDR3, the DNA is TGTGCCAGCAGTTACCGCCCGGGACAGGGGGCCTTAAAGAATGAAAAACTGTTTTTT. Translating gives CASSYRPGQGALKNEKLFF. The rearrangement joins TRBV6-2 or TRBV6-3 to TRBJ1-4, with 12 positions matching TRBD1. Looked up from germline, CDR1 is MNHEY and CDR2 is SVGEGT. CDR3 length: 19 amino acids. The V gene end was trimmed by 2 bases and the J gene end by 5 bases; junction bases not matched to a gene: 12.

Note on this clone: Other nucleotide sequences in the sample specify the same CDR3. V is TRBV29-1 and J is TRBJ1-1, with a possible D match to TRBD1 (6 bases). The germline V gene encodes CDR1 SQVTM and CDR2 ANQGSEA. Trimming cost V 4 bases and J 2 bases, with 11 bases left between them. This CDR3 has 13 amino acids. CDR3 DNA sequence: TGCAGCGTTGTCCGGGGGGCAAACACTGAAGCTTTCTTT. As protein: CSVVRGANTEAFF.

The J gene is TRBJ2-2, the V gene TRBV5-1, with D possibly matching TRBD2 (5 bases). CDR1 is SGHRS and CDR2 is YFSETQ in the germline V gene. This CDR3 comprises 15 residues. The ends were cut back, 0 bases at V and 2 bases at J, with 8 bases in the middle. CDR3: CASSLVRGNTGELFF. In nucleotides, the CDR3 is TGCGCCAGCAGCTTGGTACGGGGAAACACCGGGGAGCTGTTTTTT.

This clone was seen just once. This sequence joins TRBV9 and TRBJ1-2, with D maybe TRBD1 (6 bases). The germline V and J ends were trimmed by 3 bases and 7 bases, with 10 bases remaining between them. The germline V gene encodes CDR1 SGDLS and CDR2 YYNGEE. CDR3 length equals 12 residues. The CDR3 spells CASSGRGGGYTF. The DNA for the CDR3 is TGTGCCAGCAGCGGCCGAGGGGGTGGCTACACCTTC.

The J gene is TRBJ2-1, the V gene TRBV25-1, with TRBD1 matching over 9 bases. The CDR3 covers 15 residues. Germline V gene data show CDR1 as MGHDK and CDR2 as SYGVNS. V gave up 4 bases and J gave up 8 bases; unmatched junction bases: 9. The CDR3, as DNA: TGTGCCAGCAGTGGGATGGACAGGGGAAGAGATGAGCAGTTCTTC. Translated, it gives CASSGMDRGRDEQFF.

The rearrangement uses TRBV6-5 and TRBJ1-3; unclear D gene. Trimming took off 5 bases at V and 0 bases at J, with 11 bases between the two ends. Germline assignment: CDR1 MNHEY and CDR2 SVGAGI. The CDR3 has 15 amino acids. CDR3 protein: CASSSREFSGNTIYF. CDR3 bases: TGTGCCAGCAGTAGTAGGGAGTTCTCTGGAAACACCATATATTTT.